This T cell receptor beta chain was captured by sequencing in a study of blood T cell repertoires in COVID-19 (dated by TCRdb to 2019 to 2021). In terms of the full investigation: Collaborator samples came from the United States, Italy and Spain and covered acute and convalescent phases of COVID-19. Where HLA class I and class II types were available, the types were taken from metadata supplied by the sample provider, not from assay-based typing. The material from the prospective study consisted of cDNA or gDNA derived from T cells, B-cell-depleted T cells, or PBMCs. Nearly every sample came with metadata listing a de-identified subject ID, COVID-19 status, age in years and sex. The dataset comprised deeply sampled blood TCRbeta repertoires from subjects exposed to, actively infected with, or recovered from COVID-19. Samples were obtained from the ongoing ImmuneRACE study (first 160 participants) and from roughly 1,300 subjects provided by 6 global collaborators. The repertoires were made available in a free public database intended to serve as a resource for research on the immune response to SARS-CoV-2. The investigation overall reported the following: Clinical and demographic metadata were provided uncurated, with the amount varying by source and participant.

Based on the germline V gene, the CDR1 and CDR2 sequences are SNHLY and FYNNEI. Including cysteine and phenylalanine, the CDR3 has 19 amino acids. The only DNA kept is the CDR3, 57 bases in frame from the first base. Unmatched junction bases come to 10, with V trimmed by 4 bases and J by 0 bases. The collaborating institutions used their own protocols to collect whole blood in K2EDTA tubes. For TCRbeta analysis, collaborators shipped samples as frozen whole blood, isolated PBMCs, or DNA extracted from either of those sample types. This clone was found once. There is no known antigen for this receptor. One base away there is no much larger clone; base qualities are not given. TCRbeta CDR3 regions were amplified from genomic DNA using the immunoSEQ Assay, a bias-controlled multiplex PCR. From the authors' description of their analysis: The number of nucleated cells in each sample was estimated from the amplification of reference gene primers within the assay. To quantify the absolute abundance of each unique TCRbeta CDR3 rearrangement, sequence reads were collapsed and filtered. For each sample, productive Simpson clonality was calculated as the square root of Simpson's diversity index across productive rearrangements. The immuneACCESS repertoire file appears here via TCRdb, limited to in-frame rearrangements. These files lack a portion of the clones; in checked studies, under half of the deficit traces to unresolved V genes, and the cause of the others is not known. That table supplies the V and J calls and clone size; D and trimming were determined from the DNA. The sample includes 90,000 or so clones, with about 90% observed a single time. 1.1% of the sample lies in the top ten.

This clonotype was sampled from a human donor in a cohort sampled during active COVID-19. Sequencing was performed on peripheral blood. The rearrangement joined TRBV2 to TRBJ2-1, with 12 bases in between that match TRBD1. The sequenced DNA: TGTGCCAGCAGTGGAGGGACAGGGGGCCCCCGGAGCTCCTACAATGAGCAGTTCTTC. It specifies CASSGGTGGPRSSYNEQFF.